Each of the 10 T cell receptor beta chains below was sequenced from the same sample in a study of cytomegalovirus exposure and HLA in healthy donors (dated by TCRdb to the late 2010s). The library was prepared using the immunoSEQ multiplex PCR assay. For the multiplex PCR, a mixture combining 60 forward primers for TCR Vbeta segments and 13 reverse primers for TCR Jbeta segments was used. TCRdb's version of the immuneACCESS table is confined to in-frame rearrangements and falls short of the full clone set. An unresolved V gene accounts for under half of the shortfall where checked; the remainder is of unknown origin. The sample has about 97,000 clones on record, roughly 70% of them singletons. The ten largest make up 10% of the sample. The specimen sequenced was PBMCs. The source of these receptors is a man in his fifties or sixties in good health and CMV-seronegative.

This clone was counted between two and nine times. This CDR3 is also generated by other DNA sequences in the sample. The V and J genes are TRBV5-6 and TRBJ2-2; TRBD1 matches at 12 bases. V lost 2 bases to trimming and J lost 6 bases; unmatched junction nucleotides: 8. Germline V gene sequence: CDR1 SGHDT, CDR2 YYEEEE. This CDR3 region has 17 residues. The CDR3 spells CASSFPTGTGGSGELFF. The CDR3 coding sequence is TGTGCCAGCAGCTTCCCCACCGGGACAGGGGGCTCCGGGGAGCTGTTTTTT.

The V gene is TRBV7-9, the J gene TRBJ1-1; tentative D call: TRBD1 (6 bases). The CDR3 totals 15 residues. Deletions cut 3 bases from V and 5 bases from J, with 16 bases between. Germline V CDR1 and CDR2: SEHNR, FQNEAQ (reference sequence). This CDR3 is CASSFRTALRTEAFF. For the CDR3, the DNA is TGTGCCAGCAGCTTCAGGACAGCCCTGAGGACTGAAGCTTTCTTT.

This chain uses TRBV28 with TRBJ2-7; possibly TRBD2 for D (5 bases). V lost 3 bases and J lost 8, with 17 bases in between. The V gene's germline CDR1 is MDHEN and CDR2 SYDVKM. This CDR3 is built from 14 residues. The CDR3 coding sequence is TGTGCCAGCAGTTTTTTGACGGCCCGGGGTCAGCAGTACTTC. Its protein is CASSFLTARGQQYF.

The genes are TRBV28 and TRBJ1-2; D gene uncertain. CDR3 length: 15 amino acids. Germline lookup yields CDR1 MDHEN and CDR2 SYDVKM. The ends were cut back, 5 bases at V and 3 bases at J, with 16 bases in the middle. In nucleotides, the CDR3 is TGTGCCAGCAGTATTGCGGCAGAGAAGGACTATGGCTACACCTTC. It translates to CASSIAAEKDYGYTF.

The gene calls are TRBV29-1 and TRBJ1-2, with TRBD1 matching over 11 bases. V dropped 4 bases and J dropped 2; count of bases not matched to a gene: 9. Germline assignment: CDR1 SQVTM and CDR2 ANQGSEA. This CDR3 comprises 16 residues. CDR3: CSVARSGQGANYGYTF. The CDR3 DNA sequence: TGCAGCGTTGCCAGGTCCGGACAGGGGGCGAACTATGGCTACACCTTC.

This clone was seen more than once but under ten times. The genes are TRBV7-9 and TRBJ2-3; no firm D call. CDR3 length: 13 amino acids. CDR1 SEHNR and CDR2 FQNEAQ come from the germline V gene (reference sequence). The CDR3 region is CASVVGSTDTQYF. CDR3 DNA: TGTGCGTCGGTGGTCGGGAGCACAGATACGCAGTATTTT.

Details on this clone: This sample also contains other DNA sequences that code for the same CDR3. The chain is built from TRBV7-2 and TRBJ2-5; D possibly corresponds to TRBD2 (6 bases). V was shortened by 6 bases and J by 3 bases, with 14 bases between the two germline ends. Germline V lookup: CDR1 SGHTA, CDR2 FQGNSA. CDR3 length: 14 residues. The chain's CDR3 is CASRYSRLEETQYF. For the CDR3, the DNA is TGTGCCAGCAGGTATAGCCGACTAGAAGAGACCCAGTACTTC. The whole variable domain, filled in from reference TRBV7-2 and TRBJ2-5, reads GAGVSQSPSNKVTEKGKDVELRCDPISGHTALYWYRQSLGQGLEFLIYFQGNSAPDKSGLPSDRFSAERTGGSVSTLTIQRTQQEDSAVYLCASRYSRLEETQYFGPGTRLLVL.

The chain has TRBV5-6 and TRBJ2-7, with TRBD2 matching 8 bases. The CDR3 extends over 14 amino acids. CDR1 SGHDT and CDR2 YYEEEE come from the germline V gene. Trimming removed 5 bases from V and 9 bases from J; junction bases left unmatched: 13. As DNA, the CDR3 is TGTGCCAGCAGTCGGGCATCGAACCGGGGGGGGCAGTACTTC. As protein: CASSRASNRGGQYF.

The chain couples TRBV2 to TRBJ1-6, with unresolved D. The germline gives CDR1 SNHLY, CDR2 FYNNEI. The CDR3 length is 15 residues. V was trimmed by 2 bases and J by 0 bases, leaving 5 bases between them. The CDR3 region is CASSERSSYNSPLHF. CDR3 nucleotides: TGTGCCAGCAGTGAACGGAGCTCCTATAATTCACCCCTCCACTTT.

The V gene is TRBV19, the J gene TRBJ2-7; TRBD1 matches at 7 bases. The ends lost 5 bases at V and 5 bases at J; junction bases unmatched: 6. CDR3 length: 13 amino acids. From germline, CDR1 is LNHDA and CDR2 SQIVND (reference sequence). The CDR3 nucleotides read TGTGCCAGTAGTGTACAGGGGAAAAACGAGCAGTACTTC. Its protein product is CASSVQGKNEQYF.